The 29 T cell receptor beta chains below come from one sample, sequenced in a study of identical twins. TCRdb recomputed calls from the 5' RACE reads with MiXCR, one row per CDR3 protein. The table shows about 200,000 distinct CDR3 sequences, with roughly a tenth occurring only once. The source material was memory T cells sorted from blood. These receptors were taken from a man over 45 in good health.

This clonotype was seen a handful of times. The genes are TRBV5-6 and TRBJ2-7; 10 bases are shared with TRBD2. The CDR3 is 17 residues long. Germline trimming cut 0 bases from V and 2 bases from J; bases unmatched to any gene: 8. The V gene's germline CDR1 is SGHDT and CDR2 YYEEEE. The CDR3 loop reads CASSLAVLAGGPYEQYF. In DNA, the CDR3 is TGTGCCAGCAGCTTGGCGGTCTTAGCGGGGGGTCCCTACGAGCAGTACTTC.

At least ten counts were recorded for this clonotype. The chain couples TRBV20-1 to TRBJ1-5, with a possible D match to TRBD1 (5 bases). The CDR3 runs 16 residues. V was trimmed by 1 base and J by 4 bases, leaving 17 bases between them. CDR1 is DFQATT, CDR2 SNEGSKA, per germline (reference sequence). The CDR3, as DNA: TGCAGTGCTAGAGCCGGGGGGTTAAGTTTTAATCAGCCCCAGCATTTT. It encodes CSARAGGLSFNQPQHF.

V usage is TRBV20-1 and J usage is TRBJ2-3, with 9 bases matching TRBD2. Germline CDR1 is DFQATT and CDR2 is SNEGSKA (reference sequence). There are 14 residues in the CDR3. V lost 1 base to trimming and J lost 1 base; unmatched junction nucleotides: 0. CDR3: CSARASGGTDTQYF. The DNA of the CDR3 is TGCAGTGCTAGAGCTAGCGGGGGCACAGATACGCAGTATTTT.

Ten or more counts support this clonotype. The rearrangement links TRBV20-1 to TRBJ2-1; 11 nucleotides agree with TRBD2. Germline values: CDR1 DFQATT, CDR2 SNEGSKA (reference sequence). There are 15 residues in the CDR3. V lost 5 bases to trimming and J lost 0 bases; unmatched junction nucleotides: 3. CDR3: CSARGLADSYNEQFF. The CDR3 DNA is TGCAGTGCTCGGGGACTAGCGGACTCCTACAATGAGCAGTTCTTC.

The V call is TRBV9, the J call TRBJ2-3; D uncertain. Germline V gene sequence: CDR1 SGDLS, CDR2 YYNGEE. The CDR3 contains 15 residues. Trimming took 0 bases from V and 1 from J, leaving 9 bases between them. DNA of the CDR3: TGTGCCAGCAGCGTAGAACCAGGCCGCACAGATACGCAGTATTTT. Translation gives CASSVEPGRTDTQYF.

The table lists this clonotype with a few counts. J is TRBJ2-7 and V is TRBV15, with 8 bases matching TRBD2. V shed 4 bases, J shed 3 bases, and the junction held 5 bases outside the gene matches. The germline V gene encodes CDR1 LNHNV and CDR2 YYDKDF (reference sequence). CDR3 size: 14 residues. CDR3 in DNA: TGTGCCACCAGCAATGGGACTAGACTCTACGAGCAGTACTTC. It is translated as CATSNGTRLYEQYF.

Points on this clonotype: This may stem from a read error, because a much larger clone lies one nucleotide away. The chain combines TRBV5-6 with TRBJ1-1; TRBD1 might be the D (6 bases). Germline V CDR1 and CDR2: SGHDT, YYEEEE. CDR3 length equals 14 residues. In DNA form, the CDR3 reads TGTGCCAACAGCTTGGCCCGAGGGGGCACTGAAGCTTTCTTT. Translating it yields CANSLARGGTEAFF.

CDR3 sequence: CASSKPVRIGANTGELFF. CDR3 nucleotide sequence: TGTGCCAGCAGCAAACCAGTCCGGATAGGGGCGAACACCGGGGAGCTGTTTTTT. The chain combines TRBV21-1 with TRBJ2-2; no DNA check was done on the table's D call, TRBD1. TRBV21-1 is an annotated pseudogene. The CDR3 is made up of 18 amino acids.

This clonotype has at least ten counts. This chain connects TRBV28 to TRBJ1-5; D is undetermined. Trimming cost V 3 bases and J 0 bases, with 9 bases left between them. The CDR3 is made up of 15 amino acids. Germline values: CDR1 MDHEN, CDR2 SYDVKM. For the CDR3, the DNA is TGTGCCAGCAGTTTGTTGGCCAGTAGCAATCAGCCCCAGCATTTT. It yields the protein CASSLLASSNQPQHF. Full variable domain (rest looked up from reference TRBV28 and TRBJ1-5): DVKVTQSSRYLVKRTGEKVFLECVQDMDHENMFWYRQDPGLGLRLIYFSYDVKMKEKGDIPEGYSVSREKKERFSLILESASTNQTSMYLCASSLLASSNQPQHFGDGTRLSIL.

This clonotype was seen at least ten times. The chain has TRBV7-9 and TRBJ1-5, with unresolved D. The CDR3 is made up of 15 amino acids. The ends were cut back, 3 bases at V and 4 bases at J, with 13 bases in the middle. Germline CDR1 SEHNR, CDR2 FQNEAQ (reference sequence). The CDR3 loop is CASSFSGLLNQPQHF. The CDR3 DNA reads TGTGCCAGCAGCTTTTCCGGACTCCTAAATCAGCCCCAGCATTTT. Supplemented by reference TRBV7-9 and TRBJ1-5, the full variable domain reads DTGVSQNPRHKITKRGQNVTFRCDPISEHNRLYWYRQTLGQGPEFLTYFQNEAQLEKSRLLSDRFSAERPKGSFSTLEIQRTEQGDSAMYLCASSFSGLLNQPQHFGDGTRLSIL.

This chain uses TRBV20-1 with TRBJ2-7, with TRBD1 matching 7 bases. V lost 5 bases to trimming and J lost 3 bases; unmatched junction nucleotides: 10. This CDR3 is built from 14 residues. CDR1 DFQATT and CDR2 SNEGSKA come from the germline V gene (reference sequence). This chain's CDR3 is CSARITGQLYEQYF. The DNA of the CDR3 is TGCAGTGCTCGTATAACGGGACAGCTCTACGAGCAGTACTTC.

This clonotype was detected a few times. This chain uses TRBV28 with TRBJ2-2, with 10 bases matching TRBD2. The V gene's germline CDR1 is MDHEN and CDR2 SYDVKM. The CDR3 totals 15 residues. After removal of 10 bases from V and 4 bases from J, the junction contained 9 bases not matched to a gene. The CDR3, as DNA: TGTGCCACCATCCCTAGCGGGGGACTCACCGGGGAGCTGTTTTTT. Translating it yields CATIPSGGLTGELFF.

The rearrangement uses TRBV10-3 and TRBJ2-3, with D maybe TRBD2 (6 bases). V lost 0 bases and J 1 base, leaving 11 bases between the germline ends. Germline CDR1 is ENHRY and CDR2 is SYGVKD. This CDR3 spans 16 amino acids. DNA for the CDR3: TGTGCCATCAGTGAGTCGCCGGCTAGCGGCACAGATACGCAGTATTTT. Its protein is CAISESPASGTDTQYF.

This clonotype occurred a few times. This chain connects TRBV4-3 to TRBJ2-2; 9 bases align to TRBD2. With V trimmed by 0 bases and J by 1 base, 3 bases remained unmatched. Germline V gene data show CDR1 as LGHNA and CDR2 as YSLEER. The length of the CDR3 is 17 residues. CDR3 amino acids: CASSQDVLAGNTGELFF. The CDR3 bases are TGCGCCAGCAGCCAAGATGTACTAGCGGGGAACACCGGGGAGCTGTTTTTT.

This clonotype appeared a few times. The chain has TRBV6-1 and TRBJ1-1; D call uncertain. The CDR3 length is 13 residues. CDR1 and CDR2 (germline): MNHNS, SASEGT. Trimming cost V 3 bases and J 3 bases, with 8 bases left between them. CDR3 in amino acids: CASSDRPDTEAFF. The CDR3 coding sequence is TGTGCCAGCAGTGACCGGCCAGACACTGAAGCTTTCTTT.

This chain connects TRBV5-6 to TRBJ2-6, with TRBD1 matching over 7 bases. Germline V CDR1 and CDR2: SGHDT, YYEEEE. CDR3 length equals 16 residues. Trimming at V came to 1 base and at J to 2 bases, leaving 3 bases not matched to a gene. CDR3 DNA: TGTGCCAGCAGCTTGCCTACAGGGGCTGGGGCCAACGTCCTGACTTTC. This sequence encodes CASSLPTGAGANVLTF. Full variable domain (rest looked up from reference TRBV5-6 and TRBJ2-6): DAGVTQSPTHLIKTRGQQVTLRCSPKSGHDTVSWYQQALGQGPQFIFQYYEEEERQRGNFPDRFSGHQFPNYSSELNVNALLLGDSALYLCASSLPTGAGANVLTFGAGSRLTVL.

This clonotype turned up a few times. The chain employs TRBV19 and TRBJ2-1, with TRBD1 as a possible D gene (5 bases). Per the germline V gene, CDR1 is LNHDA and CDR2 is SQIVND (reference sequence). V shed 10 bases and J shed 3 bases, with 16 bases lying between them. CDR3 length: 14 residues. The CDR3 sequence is CATHSGYRYNEQFF. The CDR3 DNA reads TGTGCCACGCACTCAGGGTATCGCTACAATGAGCAGTTCTTC.

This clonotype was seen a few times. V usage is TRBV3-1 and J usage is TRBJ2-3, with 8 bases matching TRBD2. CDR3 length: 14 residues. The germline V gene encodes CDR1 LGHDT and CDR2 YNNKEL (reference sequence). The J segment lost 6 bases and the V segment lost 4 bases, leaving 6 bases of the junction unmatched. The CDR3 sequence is CASSLSGGRDTQYF. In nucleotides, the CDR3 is TGTGCCAGCAGCCTGAGCGGGGGACGGGATACGCAGTATTTT.

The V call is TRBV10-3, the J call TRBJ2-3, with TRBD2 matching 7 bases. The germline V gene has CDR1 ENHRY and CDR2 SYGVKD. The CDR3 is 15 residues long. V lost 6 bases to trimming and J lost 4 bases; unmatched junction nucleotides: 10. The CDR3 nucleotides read TGTGCCATCAGCTGGACTAGGAACGTACCAGATACGCAGTATTTT. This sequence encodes CAISWTRNVPDTQYF.

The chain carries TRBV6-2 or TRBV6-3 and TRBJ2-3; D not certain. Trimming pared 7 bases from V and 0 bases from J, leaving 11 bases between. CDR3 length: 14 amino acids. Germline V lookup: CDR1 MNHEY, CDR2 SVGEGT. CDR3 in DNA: TGTGCCAGCAATCAAATGTCTAGCACAGATACGCAGTATTTT. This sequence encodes CASNQMSSTDTQYF.

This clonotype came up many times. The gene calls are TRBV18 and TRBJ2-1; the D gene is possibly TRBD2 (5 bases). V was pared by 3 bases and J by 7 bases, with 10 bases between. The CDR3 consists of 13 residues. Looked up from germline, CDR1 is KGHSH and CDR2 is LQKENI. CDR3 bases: TGTGCCAGCTCACCCGGGGTGTCGAATGAGCAGTTCTTC. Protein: CASSPGVSNEQFF.

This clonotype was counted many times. The CDR3 DNA reads TGTGCCATCAGAGGGATGAACACTGAAGCTTTCTTT. Translation: CAIRGMNTEAFF. The chain combines TRBV10-3 with TRBJ1-1; no clear D gene. Trimming removed 6 bases at V and 0 bases at J, with 5 bases between. The CDR3 length is 12 residues. Germline assignment: CDR1 ENHRY and CDR2 SYGVKD.

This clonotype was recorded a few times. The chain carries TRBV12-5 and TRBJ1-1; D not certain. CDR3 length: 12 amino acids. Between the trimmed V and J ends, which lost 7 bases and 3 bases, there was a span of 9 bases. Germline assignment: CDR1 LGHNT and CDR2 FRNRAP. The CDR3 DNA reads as TGTGCTAGTGCCTTGGTGGACACTGAAGCTTTCTTT. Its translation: CASALVDTEAFF.

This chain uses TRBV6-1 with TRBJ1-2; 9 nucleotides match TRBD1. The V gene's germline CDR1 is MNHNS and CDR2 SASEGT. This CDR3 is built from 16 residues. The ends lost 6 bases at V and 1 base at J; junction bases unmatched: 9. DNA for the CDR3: TGTGCCAGCAGGATGCCGGGACAGGGAAGTAACTATGGCTACACCTTC. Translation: CASRMPGQGSNYGYTF.

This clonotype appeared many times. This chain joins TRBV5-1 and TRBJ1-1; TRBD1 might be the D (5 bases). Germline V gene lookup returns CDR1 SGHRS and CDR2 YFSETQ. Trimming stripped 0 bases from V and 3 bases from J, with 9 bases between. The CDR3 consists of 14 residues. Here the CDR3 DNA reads TGCGCCAGCAGCTTGGAACCGGGGCACACTGAAGCTTTCTTT. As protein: CASSLEPGHTEAFF.

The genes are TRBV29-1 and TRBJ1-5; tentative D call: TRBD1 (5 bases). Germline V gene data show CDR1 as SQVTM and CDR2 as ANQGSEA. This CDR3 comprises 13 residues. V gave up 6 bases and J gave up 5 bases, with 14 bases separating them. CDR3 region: CSVRDGRHQPQHF. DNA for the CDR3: TGCAGCGTCAGGGACGGCCGTCATCAGCCCCAGCATTTT.

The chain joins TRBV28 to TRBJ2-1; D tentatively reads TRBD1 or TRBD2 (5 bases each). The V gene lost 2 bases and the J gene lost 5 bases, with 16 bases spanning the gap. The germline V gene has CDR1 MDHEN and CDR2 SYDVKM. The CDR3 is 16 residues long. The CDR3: CASSLAPGRRDNEQFF. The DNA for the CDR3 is TGTGCCAGCAGTTTAGCTCCGGGACGCCGCGACAATGAGCAGTTCTTC.

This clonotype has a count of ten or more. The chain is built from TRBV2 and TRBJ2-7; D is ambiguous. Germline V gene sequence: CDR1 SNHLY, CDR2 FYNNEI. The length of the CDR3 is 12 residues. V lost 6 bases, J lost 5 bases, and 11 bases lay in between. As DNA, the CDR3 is TGTGCCAGCAGCGTCGTTGGGGACGAGCAGTACTTC. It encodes CASSVVGDEQYF.

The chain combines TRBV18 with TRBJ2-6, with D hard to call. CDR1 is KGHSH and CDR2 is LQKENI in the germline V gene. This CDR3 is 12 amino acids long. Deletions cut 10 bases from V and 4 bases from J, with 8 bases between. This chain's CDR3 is CATLGGANVLTF. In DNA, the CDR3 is TGTGCCACCCTAGGGGGGGCCAACGTCCTGACTTTC.